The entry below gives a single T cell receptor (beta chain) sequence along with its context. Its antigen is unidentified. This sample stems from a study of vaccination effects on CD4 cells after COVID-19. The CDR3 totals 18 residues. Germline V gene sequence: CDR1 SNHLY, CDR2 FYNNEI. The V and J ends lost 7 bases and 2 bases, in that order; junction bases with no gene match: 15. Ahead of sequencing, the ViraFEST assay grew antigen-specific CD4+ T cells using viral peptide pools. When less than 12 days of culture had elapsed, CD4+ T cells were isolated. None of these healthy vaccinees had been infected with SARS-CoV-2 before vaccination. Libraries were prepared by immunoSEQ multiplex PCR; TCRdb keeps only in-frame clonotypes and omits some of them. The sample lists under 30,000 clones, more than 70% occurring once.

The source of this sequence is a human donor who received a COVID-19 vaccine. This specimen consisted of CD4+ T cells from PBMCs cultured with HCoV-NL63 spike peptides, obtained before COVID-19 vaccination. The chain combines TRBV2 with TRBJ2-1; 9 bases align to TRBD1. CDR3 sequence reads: CASIGDRAYRNAYNEQFF. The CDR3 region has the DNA TGTGCCAGCATAGGGGACAGGGCCTACCGAAACGCCTACAATGAGCAGTTCTTC.